This T cell receptor beta chain stems from a study of metastatic and nonmetastatic thyroid tumors (dated by TCRdb to 2020 to 2022). For context, the study as a whole: Repertoires were compared across peripheral blood and tumor or nodule tissue samples from malignant and benign thyroid patients. Here is what the overall study found, with its caveats: TCR beta diversity was reported as significantly higher in malignant tumors than in benign nodules, in both blood and tumor samples.

Library creation used PCR. This sample was sequenced with an Illumina HiSeq 4000. High-throughput sequencing was used to profile the TCR beta-chain CDR3 region of each patient. Processing in the source paper ran as follows. A classifier to discriminate distant-metastatic papillary thyroid cancer patients was built from CDR3 differences across clinicopathological groups. To measure repertoire diversity the researchers used the Shannon index, while the Morisita-Horn index served to gauge how similar the tumor and blood repertoires were. The public reads were run again by TCRdb, first through fastp at Q25 and then through MiXCR, and only productive beta chains were kept. The V and J calls were determined by TCRdb, not by the authors. For this sample there are roughly 36,000 clones; approximately 11% appear just once. The top ten constitute 15% to 20% of the sample. V and J are truncated by 0 bases and 1 base respectively, leaving an intervening sequence of 5 bases. Its CDR3 holds 13 amino acids, cysteine through phenylalanine. Only CDR3 DNA remains: 39 bases, in frame from the first base. CDR1 SGDLS and CDR2 YYNGEE were looked up in the germline V gene.

No treatment had been received by any patient before thyroid surgery. Using T-cell receptor beta sequencing, the researchers looked back retrospectively at clinical samples from patients, gathered between about 2011 and 2019. This clone was observed at least ten times. The antigen it recognizes is unknown. Base qualities were left out, and no much larger clone turns up one base away. The TCR comes from a female donor with papillary thyroid cancer or a benign thyroid nodule (not recorded which). Some clones in this sample may be carry-over from other donors' samples. The sample taken for sequencing was blood. The sequence joins TRBV9 to TRBJ2-7; no D gene call is confident. The DNA sequence reads TGTGCCAGCAGCGTAGATCTATCCTACGAGCAGTACTTC. The resulting protein is CASSVDLSYEQYF.